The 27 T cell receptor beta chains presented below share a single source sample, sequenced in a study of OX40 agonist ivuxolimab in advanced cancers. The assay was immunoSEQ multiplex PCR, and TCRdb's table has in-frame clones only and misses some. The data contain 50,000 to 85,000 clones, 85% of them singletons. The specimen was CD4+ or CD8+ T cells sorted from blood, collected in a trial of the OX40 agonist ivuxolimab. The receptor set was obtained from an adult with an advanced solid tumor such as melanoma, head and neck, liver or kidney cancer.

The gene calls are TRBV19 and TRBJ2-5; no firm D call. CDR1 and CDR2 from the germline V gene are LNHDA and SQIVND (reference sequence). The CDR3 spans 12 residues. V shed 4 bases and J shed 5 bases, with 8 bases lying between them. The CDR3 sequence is CASSTDRETQYF. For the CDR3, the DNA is TGTGCCAGTAGTACGGACCGGGAGACCCAGTACTTC.

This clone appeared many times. Written as DNA, the CDR3 is TGTGCCTGGAGTGTATTAGGCAGGGGGAGCACTGAAGCTTTCTTT. The encoded protein is CAWSVLGRGSTEAFF. The chain employs TRBV30 and TRBJ1-1, with 7 positions matching TRBD1. CDR3 size: 15 residues. The V gene's germline CDR1 is GTSNPN and CDR2 SVGIG (reference sequence). Germline trimming cut 0 bases from V and 4 bases from J; bases unmatched to any gene: 8.

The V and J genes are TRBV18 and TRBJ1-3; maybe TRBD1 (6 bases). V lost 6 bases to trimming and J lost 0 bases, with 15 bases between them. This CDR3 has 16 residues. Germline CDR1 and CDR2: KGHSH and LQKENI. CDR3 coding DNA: TGTGCCAGCTCGCCCGGACAGCTGCTCTCTGGAAACACCATATATTTT. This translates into CASSPGQLLSGNTIYF.

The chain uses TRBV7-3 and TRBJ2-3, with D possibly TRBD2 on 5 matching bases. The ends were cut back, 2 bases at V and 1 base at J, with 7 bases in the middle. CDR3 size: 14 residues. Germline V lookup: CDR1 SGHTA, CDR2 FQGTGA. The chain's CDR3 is CASSLAGGTDTQYF. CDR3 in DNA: TGTGCCAGCAGCTTAGCCGGGGGCACAGATACGCAGTATTTT.

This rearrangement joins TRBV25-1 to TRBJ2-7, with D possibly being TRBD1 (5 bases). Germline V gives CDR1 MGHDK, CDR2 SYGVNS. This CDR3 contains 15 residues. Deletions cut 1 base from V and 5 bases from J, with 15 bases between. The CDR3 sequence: CASSEFRTQRDEQYF. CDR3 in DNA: TGTGCCAGCAGTGAATTTAGGACACAAAGGGACGAGCAGTACTTC.

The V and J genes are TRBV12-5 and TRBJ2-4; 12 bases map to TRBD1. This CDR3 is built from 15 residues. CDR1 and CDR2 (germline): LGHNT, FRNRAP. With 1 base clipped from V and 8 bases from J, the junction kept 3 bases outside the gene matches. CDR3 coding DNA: TGTGCTAGTGGTTTGGACCGGGACAGGGGGCACATTCAGTACTTC. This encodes CASGLDRDRGHIQYF.

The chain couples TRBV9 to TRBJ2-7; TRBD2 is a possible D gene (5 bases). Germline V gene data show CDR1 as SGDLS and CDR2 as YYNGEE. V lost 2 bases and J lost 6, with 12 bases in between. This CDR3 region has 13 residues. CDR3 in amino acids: CASSVMPRGEQYF. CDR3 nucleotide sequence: TGTGCCAGCAGCGTCATGCCCCGGGGCGAGCAGTACTTC.

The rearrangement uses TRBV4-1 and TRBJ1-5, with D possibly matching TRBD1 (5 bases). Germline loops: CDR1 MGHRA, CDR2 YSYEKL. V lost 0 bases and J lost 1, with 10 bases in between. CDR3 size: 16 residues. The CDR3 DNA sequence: TGCGCCAGCAGCCAAGATCAGACAGTGAGCAATCAGCCCCAGCATTTT. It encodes CASSQDQTVSNQPQHF.

CDR3 DNA: TGTGCCAGCAGCCTCTCGACTACGGCAGAGACCCAGTACTTC. Translated: CASSLSTTAETQYF. V and J are TRBV5-4 and TRBJ2-5; tentative D call: TRBD2 (5 bases). Germline values: CDR1 SGHNT, CDR2 YYREEE (reference sequence). The CDR3 runs 14 residues. Trimming left V 4 bases short and J 4 bases short, with 14 bases between.

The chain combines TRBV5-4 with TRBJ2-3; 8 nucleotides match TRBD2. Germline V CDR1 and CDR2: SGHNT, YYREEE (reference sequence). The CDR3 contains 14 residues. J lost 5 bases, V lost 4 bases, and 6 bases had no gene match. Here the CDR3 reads CASSPGGARDTQYF. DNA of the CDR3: TGTGCCAGCAGCCCCGGGGGGGCCCGAGATACGCAGTATTTT.

CDR3 protein: CASSAYGTTEAFF. CDR3 nucleotides: TGTGCCAGCAGCGCCTACGGGACCACTGAAGCTTTCTTT. The chain couples TRBV7-6 to TRBJ1-1, with D possibly being TRBD1 (5 bases). In germline, CDR1 is SGHVS, CDR2 FNYEAQ. The CDR3 consists of 13 residues. Trimming shortened V by 5 bases and J by 4 bases, and 11 bases separated the two germline ends.

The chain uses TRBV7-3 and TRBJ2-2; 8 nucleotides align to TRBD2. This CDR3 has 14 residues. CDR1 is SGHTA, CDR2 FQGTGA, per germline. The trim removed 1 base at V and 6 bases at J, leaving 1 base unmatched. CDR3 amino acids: CASSLMREAGELFF. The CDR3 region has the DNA TGTGCCAGCAGCTTAATGCGGGAGGCCGGGGAGCTGTTTTTT. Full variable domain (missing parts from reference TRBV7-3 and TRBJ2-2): GAGVSQTPSNKVTEKGKYVELRCDPISGHTALYWYRQSLGQGPEFLIYFQGTGAADDSGLPNDRFFAVRPEGSVSTLKIQRTERGDSAVYLCASSLMREAGELFFGEGSRLTVL.

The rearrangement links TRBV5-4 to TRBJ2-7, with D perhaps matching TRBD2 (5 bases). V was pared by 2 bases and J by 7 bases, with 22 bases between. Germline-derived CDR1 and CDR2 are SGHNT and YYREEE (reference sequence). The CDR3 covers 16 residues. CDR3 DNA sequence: TGTGCCAGCAGCTTCGGTCTGGGCTCTCCGACGGGGGAGCAGTACTTC. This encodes CASSFGLGSPTGEQYF.

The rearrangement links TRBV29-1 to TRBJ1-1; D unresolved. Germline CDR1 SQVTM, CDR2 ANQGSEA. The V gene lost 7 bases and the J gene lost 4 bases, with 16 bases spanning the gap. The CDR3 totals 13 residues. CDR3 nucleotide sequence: TGCAGCGCGTTGAGGAGTTCCGGCACTGAAGCTTTCTTT. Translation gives CSALRSSGTEAFF.

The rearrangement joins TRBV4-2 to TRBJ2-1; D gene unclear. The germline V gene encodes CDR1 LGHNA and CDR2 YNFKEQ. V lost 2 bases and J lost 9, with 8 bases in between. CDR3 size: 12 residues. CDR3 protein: CASSQQLSEQFF. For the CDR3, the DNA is TGTGCCAGCAGCCAACAACTAAGTGAGCAGTTCTTC.

The CDR3 nucleotides are TGTGCCAGTAGACCACAGGGAGAGGGTTATGGCTACACCTTC. Its translation: CASRPQGEGYGYTF. The chain recombines TRBV19 with TRBJ1-2; D possibly corresponds to TRBD1 (6 bases). Trimming took off 6 bases at V and 5 bases at J, with 16 bases between the two ends. This CDR3 spans 14 amino acids. Germline-derived CDR1 and CDR2 are LNHDA and SQIVND (reference sequence).

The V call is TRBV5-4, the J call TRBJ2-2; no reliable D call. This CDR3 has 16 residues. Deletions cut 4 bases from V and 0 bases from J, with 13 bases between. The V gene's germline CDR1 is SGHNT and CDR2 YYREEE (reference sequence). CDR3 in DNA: TGTGCCAGCAGCCAGCAACTAAACGCGAACACCGGGGAGCTGTTTTTT. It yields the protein CASSQQLNANTGELFF.

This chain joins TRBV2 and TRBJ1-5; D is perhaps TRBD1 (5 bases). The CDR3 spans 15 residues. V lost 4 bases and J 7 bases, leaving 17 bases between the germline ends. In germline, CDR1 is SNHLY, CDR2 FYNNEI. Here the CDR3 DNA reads TGTGCCAGCAGTGCACTTCGGGGCCAGGGACAGCCCCAGCATTTT. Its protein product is CASSALRGQGQPQHF.

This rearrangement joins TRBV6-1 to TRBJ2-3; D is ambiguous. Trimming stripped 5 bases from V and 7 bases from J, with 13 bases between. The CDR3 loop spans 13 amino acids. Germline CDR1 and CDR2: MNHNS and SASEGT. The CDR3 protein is CASSPSSPNTQYF. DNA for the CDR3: TGTGCCAGCAGTCCGTCCTCCCCCAATACGCAGTATTTT.

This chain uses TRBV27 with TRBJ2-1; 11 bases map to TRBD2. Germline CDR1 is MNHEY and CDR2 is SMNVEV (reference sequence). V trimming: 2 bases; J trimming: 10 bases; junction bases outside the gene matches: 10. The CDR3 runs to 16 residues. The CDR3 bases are TGTGCCAGCAGTTTACTCGTAGCGGGAGGGCCGGGGGAGCAGTTCTTC. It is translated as CASSLLVAGGPGEQFF.

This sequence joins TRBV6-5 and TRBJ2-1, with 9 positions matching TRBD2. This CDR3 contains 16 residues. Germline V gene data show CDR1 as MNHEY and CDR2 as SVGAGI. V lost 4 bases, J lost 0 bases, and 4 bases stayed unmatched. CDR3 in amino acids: CASSLLAGTSYNEQFF. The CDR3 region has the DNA TGTGCCAGCAGTTTGCTAGCGGGGACCTCCTACAATGAGCAGTTCTTC.

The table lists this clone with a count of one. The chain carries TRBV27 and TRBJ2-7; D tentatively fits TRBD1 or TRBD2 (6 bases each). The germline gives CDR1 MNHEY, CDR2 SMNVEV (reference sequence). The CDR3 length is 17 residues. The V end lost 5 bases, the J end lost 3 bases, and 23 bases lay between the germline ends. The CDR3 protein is CASSNSRWGDTGYEQYF. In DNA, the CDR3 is TGTGCCAGCAGTAATTCTCGATGGGGGGACACGGGCTACGAGCAGTACTTC.

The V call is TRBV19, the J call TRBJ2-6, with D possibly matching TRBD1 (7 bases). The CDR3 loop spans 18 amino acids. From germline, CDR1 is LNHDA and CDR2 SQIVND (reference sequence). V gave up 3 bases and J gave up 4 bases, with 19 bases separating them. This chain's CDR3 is CASSIQTGRTSGANVLTF. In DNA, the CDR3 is TGTGCCAGTAGTATCCAGACAGGGAGGACCTCCGGGGCCAACGTCCTGACTTTC. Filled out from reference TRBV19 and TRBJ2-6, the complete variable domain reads DGGITQSPKYLFRKEGQNVTLSCEQNLNHDAMYWYRQDPGQGLRLIYYSQIVNDFQKGDIAEGYSVSREKKESFPLTVTSAQKNPTAFYLCASSIQTGRTSGANVLTFGAGSRLTVL.

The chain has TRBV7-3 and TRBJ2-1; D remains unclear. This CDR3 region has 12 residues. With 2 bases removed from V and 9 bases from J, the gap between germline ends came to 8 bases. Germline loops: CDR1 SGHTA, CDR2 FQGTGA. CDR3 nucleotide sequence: TGTGCCAGCAGCTTAGCCGGGTTTGAGCAGTTCTTC. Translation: CASSLAGFEQFF.

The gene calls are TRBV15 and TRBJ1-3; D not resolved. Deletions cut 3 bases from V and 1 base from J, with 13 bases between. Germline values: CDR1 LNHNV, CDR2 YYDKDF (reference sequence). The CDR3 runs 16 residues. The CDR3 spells CATSSQLGLSGNTIYF. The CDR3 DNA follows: TGTGCCACCAGCAGCCAATTAGGACTATCTGGAAACACCATATATTTT.

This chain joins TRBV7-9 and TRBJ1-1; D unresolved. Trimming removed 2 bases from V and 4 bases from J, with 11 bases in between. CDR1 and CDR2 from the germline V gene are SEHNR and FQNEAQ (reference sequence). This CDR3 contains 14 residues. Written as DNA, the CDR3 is TGTGCCAGCAGCTTACTGATGCCCGTCACTGAAGCTTTCTTT. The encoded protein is CASSLLMPVTEAFF.

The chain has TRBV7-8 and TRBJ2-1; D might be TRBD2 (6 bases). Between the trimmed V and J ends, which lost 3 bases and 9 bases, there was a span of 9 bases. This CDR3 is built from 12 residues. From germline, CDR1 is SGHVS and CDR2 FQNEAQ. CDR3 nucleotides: TGTGCCAGCAGCTTGACTAGGGGTGAGCAGTTCTTC. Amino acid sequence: CASSLTRGEQFF.